This T cell receptor (beta chain) was sequenced in a study of shared clonotypes between healthy human individuals. Study overall: The donor group consisted of a couple of women and a few men, aged 18 to 49. Study-wide points: Sampling was confined to blood; repertoires within tissues likely differ.

The assay was immunoSEQ multiplex PCR, and TCRdb's table has in-frame clones only and misses some. Seen here are roughly 2.6 million clones, approximately 90% observed once, and the top ten hold roughly 0.13%. Germline V lookup: CDR1 MDHEN, CDR2 SYDVKM. This CDR3 has 16 residues. The V segment lost 6 bases and the J segment 5 bases; nucleotides outside the gene matches: 12. As for this clone: The antigen remains undetermined.

The genes are TRBV28 and TRBJ1-5, with 8 nucleotides matching TRBD1. Sequencing was done on a sample of naive CD4+ T cells sorted from blood. Subset here: CD45RA+ positively selected. The clonotype was recovered from a young man in good health. CDR3 nucleotide sequence: TGTGCCAGCAGCCAAATCGACAGGGGCCTCTATCAGCCCCAGCATTTT. Amino acid sequence: CASSQIDRGLYQPQHF.